This T cell receptor beta chain was found in a study of Ad26.COV2.S vaccination and SARS-CoV-2 variants. Overall study: Ad26.COV2.S, an intramuscular injection, was given once or twice 56 days apart. Study results and caveats: TCR breadth and depth analyses may have underestimated total T cell responses.

The protocol was immunoSEQ multiplex PCR, while the TCRdb copy is restricted to in-frame clones and leaves out a portion. Of nearly 400,000 clones listed, around 89% are singletons. Stated treatment: over 15 received Ad26.COV2.S at low or high dose, single or two shots; roughly five received placebo; per-sample allocation not given. Specimens were obtained on day 63 following the first vaccine or placebo injection. Regarding this clone: The target antigen is unknown.

The germline V and J ends were trimmed by 1 base and 4 bases, with 8 bases remaining between them. The CDR3 contains 13 residues. CDR1 SGDLS and CDR2 YYNGEE come from the germline V gene. Sequenced material: peripheral blood, taken in a trial of Ad26.COV2.S vaccine versus placebo. The TCR originated in a person aged 18-60 years who received the Ad26.COV2.S COVID-19 vaccine or a placebo. V is TRBV9 and J is TRBJ1-1; tentative D call: TRBD1 (6 bases). CDR3 in DNA: TGTGCCAGCAGCGTACAGGGGTCCACTGAAGCTTTCTTT. It translates to CASSVQGSTEAFF.